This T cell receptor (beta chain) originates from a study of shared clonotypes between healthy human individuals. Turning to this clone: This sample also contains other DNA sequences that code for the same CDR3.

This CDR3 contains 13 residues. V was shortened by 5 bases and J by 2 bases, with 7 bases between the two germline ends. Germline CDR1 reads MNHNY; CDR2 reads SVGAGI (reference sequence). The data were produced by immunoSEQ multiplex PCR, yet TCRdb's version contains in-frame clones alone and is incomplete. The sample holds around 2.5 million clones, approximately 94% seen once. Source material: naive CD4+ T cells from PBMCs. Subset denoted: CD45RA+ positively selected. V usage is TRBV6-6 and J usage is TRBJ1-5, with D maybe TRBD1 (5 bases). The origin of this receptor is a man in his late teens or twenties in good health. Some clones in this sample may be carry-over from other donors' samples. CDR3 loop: CASSLQGNQPQHF. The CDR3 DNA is TGTGCCAGCAGTCTACAGGGCAATCAGCCCCAGCATTTT.